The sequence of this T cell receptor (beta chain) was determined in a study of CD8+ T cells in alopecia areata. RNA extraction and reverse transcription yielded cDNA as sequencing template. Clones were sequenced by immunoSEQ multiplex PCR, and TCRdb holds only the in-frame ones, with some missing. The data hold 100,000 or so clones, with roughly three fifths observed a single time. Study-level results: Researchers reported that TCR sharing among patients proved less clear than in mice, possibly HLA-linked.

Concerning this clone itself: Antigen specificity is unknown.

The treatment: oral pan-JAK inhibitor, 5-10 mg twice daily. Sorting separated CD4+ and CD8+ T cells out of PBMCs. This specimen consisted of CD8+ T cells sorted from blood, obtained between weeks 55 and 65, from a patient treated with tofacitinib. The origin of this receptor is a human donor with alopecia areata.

The CDR3 DNA reads as TGTGCCAGCAGTCAGGGATCGAAAAATTCACCCCTCCACTTT. Translating gives CASSQGSKNSPLHF. The chain couples TRBV27 to TRBJ1-6, with a possible D match to TRBD1 (5 bases). The CDR3 extends over 14 amino acids. Trimming took off 5 bases at V and 7 bases at J, with 12 bases between the two ends. Germline V gene sequence: CDR1 MNHEY, CDR2 SMNVEV (reference sequence).